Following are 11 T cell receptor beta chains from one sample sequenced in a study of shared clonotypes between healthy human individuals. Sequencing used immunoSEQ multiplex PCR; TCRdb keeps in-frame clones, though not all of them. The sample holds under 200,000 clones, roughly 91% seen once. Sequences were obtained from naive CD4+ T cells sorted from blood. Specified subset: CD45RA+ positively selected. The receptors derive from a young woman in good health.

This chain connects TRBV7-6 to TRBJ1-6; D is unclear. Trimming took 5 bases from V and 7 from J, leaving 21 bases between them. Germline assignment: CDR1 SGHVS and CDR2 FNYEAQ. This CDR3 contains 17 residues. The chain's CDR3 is CASSPRTLREGNSPLHF. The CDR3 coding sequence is TGTGCCAGCAGCCCTCGAACTCTTCGGGAAGGGAATTCACCCCTCCACTTT. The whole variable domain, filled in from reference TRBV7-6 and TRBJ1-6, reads GAGVSQSPRYKVTKRGQDVALRCDPISGHVSLYWYRQALGQGPEFLTYFNYEAQQDKSGLPNDRFSAERPEGSISTLTIQRTEQRDSAMYRCASSPRTLREGNSPLHFGNGTRLTVT.

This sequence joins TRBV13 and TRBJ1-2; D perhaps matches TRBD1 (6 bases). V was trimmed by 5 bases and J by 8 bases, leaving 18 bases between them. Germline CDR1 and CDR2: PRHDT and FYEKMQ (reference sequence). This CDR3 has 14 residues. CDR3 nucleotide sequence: TGTGCCAGCAGCCCCCCTAGTGGGGGCGGGGGCTACACCTTC. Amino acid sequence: CASSPPSGGGGYTF.

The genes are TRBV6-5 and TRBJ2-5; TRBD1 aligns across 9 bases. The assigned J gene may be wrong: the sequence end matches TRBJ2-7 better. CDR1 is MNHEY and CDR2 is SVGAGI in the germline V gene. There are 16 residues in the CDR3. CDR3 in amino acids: CASSYSYDRGIYEQYF. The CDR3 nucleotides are TGTGCCAGCAGTTACTCCTACGACAGGGGGATATACGAGCAGTACTTC.

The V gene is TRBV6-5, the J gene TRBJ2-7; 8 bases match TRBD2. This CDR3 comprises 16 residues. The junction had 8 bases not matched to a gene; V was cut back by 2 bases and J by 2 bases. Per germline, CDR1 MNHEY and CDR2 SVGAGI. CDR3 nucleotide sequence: TGTGCCAGCAGTTACGGCCGGGAGGGCATACCCTACGAGCAGTACTTC. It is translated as CASSYGREGIPYEQYF.

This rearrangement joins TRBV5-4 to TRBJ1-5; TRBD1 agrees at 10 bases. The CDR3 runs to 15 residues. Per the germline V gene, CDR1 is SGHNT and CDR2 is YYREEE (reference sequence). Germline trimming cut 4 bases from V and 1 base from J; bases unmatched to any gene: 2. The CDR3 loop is CASSLDRGSNQPQHF. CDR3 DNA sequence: TGTGCCAGCAGCCTGGACAGGGGGAGCAATCAGCCCCAGCATTTT.

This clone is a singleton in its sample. The CDR3 region is CASSSSGSGDEKLFF. The DNA for the CDR3 is TGTGCCAGCTCATCCTCTGGGTCAGGGGACGAAAAACTGTTTTTT. The rearrangement uses TRBV18 and TRBJ1-4; perhaps TRBD1 as D (6 bases). Trimming shortened V by 5 bases and J by 8 bases, and 18 bases separated the two germline ends. Germline CDR1 and CDR2: KGHSH and LQKENI. The CDR3 sequence is 15 residues long.

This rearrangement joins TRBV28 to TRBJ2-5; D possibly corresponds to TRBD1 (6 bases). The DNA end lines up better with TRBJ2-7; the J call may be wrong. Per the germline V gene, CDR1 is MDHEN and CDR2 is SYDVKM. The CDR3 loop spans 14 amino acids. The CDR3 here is CASSFGDRPYEQYF. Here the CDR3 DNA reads TGTGCCAGCAGTTTCGGCGACAGGCCCTACGAGCAGTACTTC.

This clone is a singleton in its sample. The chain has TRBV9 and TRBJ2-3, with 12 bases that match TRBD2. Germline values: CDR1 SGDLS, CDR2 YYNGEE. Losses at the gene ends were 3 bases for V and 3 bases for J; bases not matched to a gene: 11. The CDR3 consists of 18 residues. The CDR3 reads CASSEGQGGTSGTDTQYF. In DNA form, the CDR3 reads TGTGCCAGCAGCGAGGGACAGGGAGGGACTAGCGGGACAGATACGCAGTATTTT.

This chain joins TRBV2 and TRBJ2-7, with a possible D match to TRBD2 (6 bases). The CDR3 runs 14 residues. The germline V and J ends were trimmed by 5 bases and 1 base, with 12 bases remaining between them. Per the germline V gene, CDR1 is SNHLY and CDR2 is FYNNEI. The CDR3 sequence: CASSLEGRSYEQYF. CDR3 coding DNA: TGTGCCAGCAGTTTGGAGGGGAGGTCCTACGAGCAGTACTTC.

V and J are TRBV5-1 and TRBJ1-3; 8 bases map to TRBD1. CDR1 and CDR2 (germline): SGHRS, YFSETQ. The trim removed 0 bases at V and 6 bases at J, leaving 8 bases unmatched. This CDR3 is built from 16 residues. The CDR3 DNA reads TGCGCCAGCAGCTTGGTCGGGACAGGCAGGCCAAACACCATATATTTT. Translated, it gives CASSLVGTGRPNTIYF.

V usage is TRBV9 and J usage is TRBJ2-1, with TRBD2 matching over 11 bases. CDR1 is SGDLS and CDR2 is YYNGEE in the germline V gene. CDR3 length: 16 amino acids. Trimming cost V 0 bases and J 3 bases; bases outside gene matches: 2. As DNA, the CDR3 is TGTGCCAGCAGCGTAGGAGGGACTAGCGGCTACAATGAGCAGTTCTTC. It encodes CASSVGGTSGYNEQFF.